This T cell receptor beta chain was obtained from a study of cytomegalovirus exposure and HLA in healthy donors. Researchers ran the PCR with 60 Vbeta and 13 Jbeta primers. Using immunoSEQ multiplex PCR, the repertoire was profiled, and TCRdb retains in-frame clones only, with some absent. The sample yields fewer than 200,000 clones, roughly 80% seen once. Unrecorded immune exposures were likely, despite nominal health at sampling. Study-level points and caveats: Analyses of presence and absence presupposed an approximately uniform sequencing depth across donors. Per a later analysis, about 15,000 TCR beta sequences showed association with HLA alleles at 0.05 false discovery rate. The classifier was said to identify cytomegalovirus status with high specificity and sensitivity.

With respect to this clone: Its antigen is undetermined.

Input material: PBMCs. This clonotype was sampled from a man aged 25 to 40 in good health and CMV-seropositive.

As DNA, the CDR3 is TGTGCCAGCAGCTCTTCCGGGACAGGGTCGGATACGCAGTATTTT. It yields the protein CASSSSGTGSDTQYF. V is TRBV7-6 and J is TRBJ2-3; 9 positions match TRBD1. V gave up 4 bases and J gave up 6 bases; unmatched junction bases: 8. Germline CDR1 SGHVS, CDR2 FNYEAQ. The CDR3 contains 15 residues.